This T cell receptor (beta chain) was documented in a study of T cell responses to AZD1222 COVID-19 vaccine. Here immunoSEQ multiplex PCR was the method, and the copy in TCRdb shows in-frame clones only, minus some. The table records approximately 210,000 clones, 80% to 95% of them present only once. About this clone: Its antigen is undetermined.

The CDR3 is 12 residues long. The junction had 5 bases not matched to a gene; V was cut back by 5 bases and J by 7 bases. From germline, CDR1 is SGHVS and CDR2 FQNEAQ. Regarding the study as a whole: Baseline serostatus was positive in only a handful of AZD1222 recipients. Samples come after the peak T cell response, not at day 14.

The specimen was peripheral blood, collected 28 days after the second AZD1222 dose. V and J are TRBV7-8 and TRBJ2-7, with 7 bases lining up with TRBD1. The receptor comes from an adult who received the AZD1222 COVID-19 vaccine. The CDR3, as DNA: TGTGCCAGCAGCACGGTGGACAGGGAGCAGTACTTC. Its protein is CASSTVDREQYF.